Below, 9 T cell receptor beta chains from the same sample are listed, as sequenced in a study of response to subunit inactivated influenza vaccine. In TCRdb, the RT-PCR reads were re-called with MiXCR into one record per CDR3 protein. The sample yields under 550,000 distinct CDR3 sequences, around 7.7% seen once. This specimen consisted of PBMCs from blood, obtained less than 30 months after vaccination. Receptor source: a man in his fifties or sixties who received an inactivated influenza vaccine.

The genes are TRBV6-5 and TRBJ2-7, with D perhaps TRBD1 (6 bases). CDR1 is MNHEY, CDR2 SVGAGI, per germline. Trimming took off 2 bases at V and 6 bases at J, with 14 bases between the two ends. This CDR3 has 14 amino acids. This chain's CDR3 is CASSYPQGSGEQYF. The DNA for the CDR3 is TGTGCCAGCAGTTACCCACAGGGATCGGGCGAGCAGTACTTC.

A few counts support this clonotype. The rearrangement uses TRBV5-1 and TRBJ2-5; D gene uncertain. Between the trimmed V and J ends, which lost 0 bases and 4 bases, there was a span of 16 bases. The CDR3 runs 16 residues. The germline V gene encodes CDR1 SGHRS and CDR2 YFSETQ. In DNA, the CDR3 is TGCGCCAGCAGCTTGGCCGTCACCAACGAAGGAGAGACCCAGTACTTC. Its translation is CASSLAVTNEGETQYF.

This clonotype has at least ten counts. The chain uses TRBV6-1 and TRBJ1-1; D ambiguous. Germline CDR1 and CDR2: MNHNS and SASEGT. V was cut by 2 bases and J by 9 bases, with 10 bases left in between. The CDR3 runs to 12 residues. For the CDR3, the DNA is TGTGCCAGCAGTGAAAGGAGGCAGAAAGCTTTCTTT. Its translation is CASSERRQKAFF.

This chain joins TRBV5-1 and TRBJ2-3; 10 bases are a match to TRBD2. After removal of 4 bases from V and 4 bases from J, the junction contained 9 bases not matched to a gene. CDR1 is SGHRS and CDR2 is YFSETQ in the germline V gene. The CDR3 is 16 residues long. The CDR3 nucleotides are TGCGCCAGCAGCCGACGAACTAGCGGGATCGCAGATACGCAGTATTTT. Translation: CASSRRTSGIADTQYF.

In its sample, this clonotype was seen many times. The chain uses TRBV27 and TRBJ2-5; 7 positions match TRBD1. Germline lookup yields CDR1 MNHEY and CDR2 SMNVEV (reference sequence). CDR3 length: 18 residues. Germline trimming cut 6 bases from V and 2 bases from J; bases unmatched to any gene: 18. CDR3 nucleotides: TGTGCCAGCAGCGACCGACCTCTACAGGGGCCGCCTCAAGAGACCCAGTACTTC. Translated: CASSDRPLQGPPQETQYF.

This chain connects TRBV28 to TRBJ2-2; the match to TRBD1 covers 8 bases. CDR3 length equals 19 residues. The ends lost 4 bases at V and 6 bases at J; junction bases unmatched: 19. Germline-derived CDR1 and CDR2 are MDHEN and SYDVKM. CDR3 sequence (DNA): TGTGCCAGCAGTTCGCGGGTTGACAGGGGCGGAAATAGCGCCGGGGAGCTGTTTTTT. This sequence encodes CASSSRVDRGGNSAGELFF.

The sample holds a few counts of this clonotype. This chain links TRBV3-1 with TRBJ1-2; D is unresolved. Germline V lookup: CDR1 LGHDT, CDR2 YNNKEL (reference sequence). CDR3 length: 13 amino acids. Trimming left V 0 bases short and J 8 bases short, with 10 bases between. The CDR3 loop is CASSQERRRGYTF. The CDR3 DNA reads TGTGCCAGCAGCCAAGAACGGCGGAGAGGCTACACCTTC.

This clonotype was recorded at least ten times. This chain links TRBV7-8 with TRBJ2-5, with a tentative D call TRBD1 (7 bases). Looked up from germline, CDR1 is SGHVS and CDR2 is FQNEAQ. This CDR3 contains 16 residues. Trimming took off 0 bases at V and 4 bases at J, with 15 bases between the two ends. This chain's CDR3 is CASSLARQGLGETQYF. Written as DNA, the CDR3 is TGTGCCAGCAGCTTAGCCAGACAGGGACTGGGAGAGACCCAGTACTTC.

This clonotype was counted only a few times. The rearrangement uses TRBV25-1 and TRBJ1-5; possible D gene TRBD1, 6 bases. CDR3 length: 17 residues. V shed 10 bases and J shed 6 bases, with 28 bases lying between them. Per the germline V gene, CDR1 is MGHDK and CDR2 is SYGVNS. The CDR3: CANRRYPGTIFLQPQHF. Written as DNA, the CDR3 is TGTGCCAACCGGCGGTATCCCGGGACAATTTTTCTTCAGCCCCAGCATTTT.